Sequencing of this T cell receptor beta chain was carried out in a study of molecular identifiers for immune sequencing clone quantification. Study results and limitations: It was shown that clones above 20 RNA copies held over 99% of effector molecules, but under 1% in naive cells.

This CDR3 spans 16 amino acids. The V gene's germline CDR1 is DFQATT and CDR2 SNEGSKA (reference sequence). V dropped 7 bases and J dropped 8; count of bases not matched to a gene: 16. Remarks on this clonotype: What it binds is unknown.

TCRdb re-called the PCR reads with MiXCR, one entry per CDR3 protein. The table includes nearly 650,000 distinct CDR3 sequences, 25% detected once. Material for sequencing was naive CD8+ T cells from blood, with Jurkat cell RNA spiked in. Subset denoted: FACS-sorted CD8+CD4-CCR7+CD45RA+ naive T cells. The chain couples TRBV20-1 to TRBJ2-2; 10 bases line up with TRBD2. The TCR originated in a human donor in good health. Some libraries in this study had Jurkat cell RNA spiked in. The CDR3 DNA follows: TGCAGTGGGAGGCCCGGACAAGCGGGAGGGCGAGGGGAGCTGTTTTTT. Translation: CSGRPGQAGGRGELFF.